The clone carrying this T cell receptor (beta chain) appeared once. These data belong to a study of blood T cell repertoires in COVID-19. Study-level background: In each case, the material was cDNA or gDNA derived from T cells, B-cell-depleted T cells, or PBMCs.

As originally analysed: Amplification of reference gene primers provided the estimated nucleated cell counts. The data were produced by immunoSEQ multiplex PCR, yet TCRdb's version contains in-frame clones alone and is incomplete. The V and J calls and clone size come from that table; D and trimming were worked out from the DNA. The sample includes roughly 150,000 clones, roughly nine tenths of them seen just once. V lost 0 bases, J lost 8 bases, and 15 bases lay in between. The length of the CDR3 is 15 residues. CDR1 and CDR2 from the germline V gene are SGHTA and FQGNSA. It was during active infection that Seattle patients were enrolled and then longitudinally followed.

Material: peripheral blood. The receptor was isolated from a man between 18 and 35 years old with COVID-19, enrolled during active disease. This chain joins TRBV7-2 and TRBJ2-3, with a tentative D call TRBD2 (6 bases). The CDR3 reads CASSLALGGRGTQYF. Written as DNA, the CDR3 is TGTGCCAGCAGCTTAGCTCTAGGAGGGAGAGGTACGCAGTATTTT.